The 17 T cell receptor beta chains below were found in one sample sequenced in a study of blood T cell repertoires in COVID-19. Produced via immunoSEQ multiplex PCR; TCRdb's table is partial and in-frame only. The sample carries some 120,000 clones, over 75% recorded once. Sequencing was done on a sample of peripheral blood. The source is a man older than 75 with active or convalescent COVID-19.

The rearrangement links TRBV16 to TRBJ2-5; 8 bases match TRBD2. Trimming at V came to 2 bases and at J to 4 bases, leaving 6 bases not matched to a gene. The length of the CDR3 is 15 residues. The V gene's germline CDR1 is KGHSY and CDR2 FQNENV. The CDR3 loop reads CASSQRAGEGETQYF. CDR3 nucleotides: TGTGCCAGCAGCCAACGAGCGGGAGAGGGAGAGACCCAGTACTTC. Full variable domain (remainder filled in from reference TRBV16 and TRBJ2-5): GEEVAQTPKHLVRGEGQKAKLYCAPIKGHSYVFWYQQVLKNEFKFLISFQNENVFDETGMPKERFSAKCLPNSPCSLEIQATKLEDSAVYFCASSQRAGEGETQYFGPGTRLLVL.

The chain employs TRBV7-2 and TRBJ2-7; 12 bases are a match to TRBD2. The V and J ends lost 5 bases and 1 base, in that order; junction bases with no gene match: 3. The length of the CDR3 is 15 residues. CDR1 is SGHTA and CDR2 is FQGNSA in the germline V gene. In nucleotides, the CDR3 is TGTGCCAGCAGCCCTCTAGCGGGGGGGTCCTACGAGCAGTACTTC. It translates to CASSPLAGGSYEQYF. The entire variable domain, with the rest obtained from reference TRBV7-2 and TRBJ2-7, is as follows: GAGVSQSPSNKVTEKGKDVELRCDPISGHTALYWYRQSLGQGLEFLIYFQGNSAPDKSGLPSDRFSAERTGGSVSTLTIQRTQQEDSAVYLCASSPLAGGSYEQYFGPGTRLTVT.

The chain carries TRBV19 and TRBJ2-3, with 7 positions matching TRBD1. The V gene end was trimmed by 4 bases and the J gene end by 4 bases; junction bases not matched to a gene: 8. The germline V gene encodes CDR1 LNHDA and CDR2 SQIVND (reference sequence). The CDR3 consists of 15 residues. Here the CDR3 reads CASSKRQGMADTQYF. CDR3 bases: TGTGCCAGTAGTAAGCGACAGGGTATGGCAGATACGCAGTATTTT.

The chain carries TRBV7-9 and TRBJ1-3; the D gene is possibly TRBD1 (6 bases). The CDR3 sequence is 17 residues long. Germline V gives CDR1 SEHNR, CDR2 FQNEAQ (reference sequence). V lost 5 bases, J lost 5 bases, and 22 bases lay in between. CDR3 DNA: TGTGCCAGCAGCCTAGAGGGGAGAGGGGGTGAGAGAAACACCATATATTTT. Protein product: CASSLEGRGGERNTIYF.

This clone has only one observation. Other DNA sequences from this sample encode an identical CDR3 as well. CDR3 sequence: CASSVGVGSQETQYF. CDR3 in DNA: TGTGCCAGCAGCGTAGGTGTGGGGAGCCAAGAGACCCAGTACTTC. This chain joins TRBV9 and TRBJ2-5; perhaps TRBD2 as D (5 bases). Germline CDR1 and CDR2: SGDLS and YYNGEE. The CDR3 has 15 residues. Trimming took 0 bases from V and 1 from J, leaving 10 bases between them.

The rearrangement links TRBV5-4 to TRBJ1-3, with 9 bases aligning to TRBD1. CDR1 and CDR2 from the germline V gene are SGHNT and YYREEE (reference sequence). Trimming at V came to 4 bases and at J to 4 bases, leaving 9 bases not matched to a gene. This CDR3 has 16 residues. The CDR3 DNA reads TGTGCCAGCAGCGTTCCGGGACAGGGTCGCGGAAACACCATATATTTT. Encoded protein: CASSVPGQGRGNTIYF.

The chain is built from TRBV30 and TRBJ2-1; D may be TRBD2 (6 bases). V gave up 3 bases and J gave up 12 bases, with 18 bases separating them. The CDR3 extends over 13 amino acids. CDR1 GTSNPN and CDR2 SVGIG come from the germline V gene (reference sequence). CDR3 amino acids: CAWRSRGGDSQFF. The CDR3 DNA reads TGTGCCTGGAGGTCAAGGGGTGGGGACTCGCAGTTCTTC.

V usage is TRBV9 and J usage is TRBJ2-2, with 14 nucleotides matching TRBD2. There are 17 residues in the CDR3. The junction had 6 bases not matched to a gene; V was cut back by 3 bases and J by 5 bases. Germline V CDR1 and CDR2: SGDLS, YYNGEE. The chain's CDR3 is CASSAGTSGSLTGELFF. CDR3 coding DNA: TGTGCCAGCAGCGCCGGGACTAGCGGGAGTTTGACCGGGGAGCTGTTTTTT.

The CDR3 spells CASSRGQLYEQYF. The CDR3 DNA reads TGTGCCAGCAGCCGTGGACAGCTCTACGAGCAGTACTTC. V is TRBV14 and J is TRBJ2-7; D possibly corresponds to TRBD1 (6 bases). This CDR3 spans 13 amino acids. V shed 4 bases and J shed 3 bases, with 10 bases lying between them. Germline CDR1 SGHDN, CDR2 FVKESK.

The chain uses TRBV5-6 and TRBJ2-5, with 8 bases aligning to TRBD1. Germline CDR1 is SGHDT and CDR2 is YYEEEE. CDR3 length equals 15 residues. With V trimmed by 2 bases and J by 5 bases, 8 bases remained unmatched. CDR3 in DNA: TGTGCCAGCAGCTTAGGACAGGGAGGCGTGGAGACCCAGTACTTC. The encoded protein is CASSLGQGGVETQYF.

The chain links TRBV5-1 to TRBJ1-2; D gene ambiguous. The germline gives CDR1 SGHRS, CDR2 YFSETQ. Between the trimmed V and J ends, which lost 4 bases and 9 bases, there was a span of 16 bases. The CDR3 loop spans 13 amino acids. CDR3: CASSTGEVTRYTF. The CDR3 DNA sequence: TGCGCCAGCAGCACTGGGGAGGTCACGCGCTACACCTTC.

The chain links TRBV11-2 to TRBJ2-5, with a possible D match to TRBD1 (6 bases). Germline CDR1 reads SGHAT; CDR2 reads FQNNGV. The CDR3 contains 15 residues. Trimming left V 3 bases short and J 0 bases short, with 11 bases between. The CDR3 region is CASSFNTGYQETQYF. DNA of the CDR3: TGTGCCAGCAGCTTCAATACAGGGTACCAAGAGACCCAGTACTTC.

The chain links TRBV7-8 to TRBJ2-5; D perhaps matches TRBD1 (5 bases). The CDR3 is 13 amino acids. The V end lost 4 bases, the J end lost 3 bases, and 9 bases lay between the germline ends. Germline CDR1 is SGHVS and CDR2 is FQNEAQ. The CDR3 region is CASSSPGKETQYF. The CDR3 DNA is TGTGCCAGCAGCTCCCCAGGGAAAGAGACCCAGTACTTC.

The chain joins TRBV24-1 to TRBJ2-1, with 7 positions matching TRBD2. Unmatched junction bases numbered 8, after V lost 2 bases and J lost 5 bases. The germline V gene has CDR1 KGHDR and CDR2 SFDVKD. The CDR3 is made up of 16 amino acids. The CDR3 region is CATSDSIAGRDNEQFF. CDR3 sequence (DNA): TGTGCCACCAGTGATTCCATAGCGGGCAGAGACAATGAGCAGTTCTTC.

The V gene is TRBV5-4, the J gene TRBJ2-1, with 9 positions matching TRBD2. The CDR3 contains 15 residues. Per the germline V gene, CDR1 is SGHNT and CDR2 is YYREEE (reference sequence). Losses at the gene ends were 3 bases for V and 4 bases for J; bases not matched to a gene: 5. The CDR3 bases are TGTGCCAGCAGCTCCGGGACTAGCCAATACAATGAGCAGTTCTTC. As protein: CASSSGTSQYNEQFF. The variable domain in full, with the rest retrieved from reference TRBV5-4 and TRBJ2-1, is ETGVTQSPTHLIKTRGQQVTLRCSSQSGHNTVSWYQQALGQGPQFIFQYYREEENGRGNFPPRFSGLQFPNYSSELNVNALELDDSALYLCASSSGTSQYNEQFFGPGTRLTVL.

This clone occurred once. The chain has TRBV18 and TRBJ2-7, with TRBD1 identical over 8 bases. The germline V gene has CDR1 KGHSH and CDR2 LQKENI. The CDR3 is 12 amino acids. The junction had 4 bases not matched to a gene; V was cut back by 3 bases and J by 9 bases. CDR3 residues: CASSPQGAVQYF. Here the CDR3 DNA reads TGTGCCAGCTCACCTCAGGGGGCGGTGCAGTACTTC. Based on the CDR3 plus reference TRBV18 and TRBJ2-7, the full variable domain is NAGVMQNPRHLVRRRGQEARLRCSPMKGHSHVYWYRQLPEEGLKFMVYLQKENIIDESGMPKERFSAEFPKEGPSILRIQQVVRGDSAAYFCASSPQGAVQYFGPGTRLTVT.

The chain links TRBV27 to TRBJ1-2, with 10 bases lining up with TRBD1. Germline CDR1 reads MNHEY; CDR2 reads SMNVEV (reference sequence). The CDR3 consists of 14 residues. The trim removed 4 bases at V and 7 bases at J, leaving 6 bases unmatched. The CDR3 region is CASSSPGQGFGYTF. CDR3 bases: TGTGCCAGCAGTTCGCCGGGACAGGGGTTTGGCTACACCTTC.